This paragraph covers one T cell receptor beta chain sequence. cDNA serving as the sequencing template came from extracted, reverse transcribed RNA. Data came from immunoSEQ multiplex PCR; TCRdb stores just in-frame clones and leaves some out. The sample lists about 210,000 clones, roughly 64% seen once, with about 4.2% in the top ten. Germline trimming cut 3 bases from V and 3 bases from J; bases unmatched to any gene: 2. This CDR3 region has 13 residues. Germline V gene sequence: CDR1 MNHNS, CDR2 SASEGT. The data belong to a study of CD8+ T cells in alopecia areata. Treatment specified: oral pan-JAK inhibitor, 5-10 mg twice daily.

V is TRBV6-1 and J is TRBJ2-7, with TRBD1 matching 7 bases. The sequence was collected from a human donor with alopecia areata. This specimen consisted of CD4+ T cells sorted from blood, obtained at week 4, from a patient treated with tofacitinib. The CDR3 DNA follows: TGTGCCAGCAGTGAGTACAGGGGCTACGAGCAGTACTTC. Its protein product is CASSEYRGYEQYF.